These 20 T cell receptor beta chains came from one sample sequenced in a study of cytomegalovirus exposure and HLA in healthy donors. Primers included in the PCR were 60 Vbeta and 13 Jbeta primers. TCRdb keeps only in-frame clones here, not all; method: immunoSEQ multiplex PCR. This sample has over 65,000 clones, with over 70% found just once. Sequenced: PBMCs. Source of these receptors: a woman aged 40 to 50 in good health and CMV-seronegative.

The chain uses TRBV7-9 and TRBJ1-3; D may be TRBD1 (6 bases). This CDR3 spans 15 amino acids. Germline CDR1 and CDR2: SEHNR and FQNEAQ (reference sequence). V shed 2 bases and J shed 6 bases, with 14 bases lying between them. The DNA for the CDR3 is TGTGCCAGCAGCTTACGGGGACAAGGATCAAACACCATATATTTT. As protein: CASSLRGQGSNTIYF.

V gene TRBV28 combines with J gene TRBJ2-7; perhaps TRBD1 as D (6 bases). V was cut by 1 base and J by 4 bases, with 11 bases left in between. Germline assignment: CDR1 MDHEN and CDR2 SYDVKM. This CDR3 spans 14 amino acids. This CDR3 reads CASSLLRTDYEQYF. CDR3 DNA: TGTGCCAGCAGTTTATTGAGGACAGATTACGAGCAGTACTTC.

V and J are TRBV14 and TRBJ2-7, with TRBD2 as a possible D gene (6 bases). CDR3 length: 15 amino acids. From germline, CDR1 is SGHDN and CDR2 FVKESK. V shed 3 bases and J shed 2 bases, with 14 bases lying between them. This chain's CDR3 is CASSQGLTAAYEQYF. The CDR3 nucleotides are TGTGCCAGCAGCCAGGGACTCACAGCCGCCTACGAGCAGTACTTC. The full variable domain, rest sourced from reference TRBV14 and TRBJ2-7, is EAGVTQFPSHSVIEKGQTVTLRCDPISGHDNLYWYRRVMGKEIKFLLHFVKESKQDESGMPNNRFLAERTGGTYSTLKVQPAELEDSGVYFCASSQGLTAAYEQYFGPGTRLTVT.

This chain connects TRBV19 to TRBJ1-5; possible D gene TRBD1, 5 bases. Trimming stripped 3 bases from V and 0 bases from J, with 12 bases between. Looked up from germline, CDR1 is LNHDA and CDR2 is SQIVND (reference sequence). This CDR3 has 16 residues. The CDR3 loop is CASSIQGAFSNQPQHF. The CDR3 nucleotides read TGTGCCAGTAGTATTCAAGGGGCCTTTAGCAATCAGCCCCAGCATTTT.

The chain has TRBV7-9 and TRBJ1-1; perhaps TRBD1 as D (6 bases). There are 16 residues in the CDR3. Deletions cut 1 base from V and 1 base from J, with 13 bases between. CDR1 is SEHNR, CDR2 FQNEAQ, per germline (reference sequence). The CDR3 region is CASSLDFARGNTEAFF. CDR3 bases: TGTGCCAGCAGCTTAGATTTTGCCAGGGGGAACACTGAAGCTTTCTTT.

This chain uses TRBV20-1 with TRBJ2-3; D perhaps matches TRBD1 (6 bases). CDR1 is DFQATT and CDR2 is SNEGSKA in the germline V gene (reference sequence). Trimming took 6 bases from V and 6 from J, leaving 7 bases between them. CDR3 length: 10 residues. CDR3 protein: CSADRDTQYF. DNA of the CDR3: TGCAGTGCAGACAGGGATACGCAGTATTTT.

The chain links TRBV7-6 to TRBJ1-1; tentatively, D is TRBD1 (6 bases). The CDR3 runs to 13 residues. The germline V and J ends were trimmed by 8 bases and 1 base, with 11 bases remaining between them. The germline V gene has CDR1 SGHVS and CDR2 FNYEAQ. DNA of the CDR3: TGTGCCAGCGCAGGGGCTCAGAACACTGAAGCTTTCTTT. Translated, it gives CASAGAQNTEAFF.

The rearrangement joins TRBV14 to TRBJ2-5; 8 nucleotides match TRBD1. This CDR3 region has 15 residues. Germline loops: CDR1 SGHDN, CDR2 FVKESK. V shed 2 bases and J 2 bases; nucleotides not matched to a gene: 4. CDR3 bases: TGTGCCAGCAGCCAAACCCGACAGGGGCAAGAGACCCAGTACTTC. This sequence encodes CASSQTRQGQETQYF.

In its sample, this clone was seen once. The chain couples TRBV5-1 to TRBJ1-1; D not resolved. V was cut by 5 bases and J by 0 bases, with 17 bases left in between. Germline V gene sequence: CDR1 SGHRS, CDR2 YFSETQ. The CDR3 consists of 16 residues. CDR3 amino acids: CASRLQGGIMNTEAFF. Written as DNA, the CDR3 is TGCGCCAGCAGACTTCAAGGAGGAATAATGAACACTGAAGCTTTCTTT.

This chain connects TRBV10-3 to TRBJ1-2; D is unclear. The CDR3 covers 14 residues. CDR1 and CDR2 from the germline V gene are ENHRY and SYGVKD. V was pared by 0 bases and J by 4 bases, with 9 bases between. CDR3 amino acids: CAISESPGFYGYTF. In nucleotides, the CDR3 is TGTGCCATCAGTGAGTCGCCCGGGTTCTATGGCTACACCTTC.

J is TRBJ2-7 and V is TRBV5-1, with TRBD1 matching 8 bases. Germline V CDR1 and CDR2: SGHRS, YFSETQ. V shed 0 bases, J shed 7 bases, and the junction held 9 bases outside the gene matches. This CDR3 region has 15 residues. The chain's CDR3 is CASSLEIRGRGEQYF. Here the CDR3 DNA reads TGCGCCAGCAGCTTGGAGATCAGGGGGCGAGGAGAGCAGTACTTC. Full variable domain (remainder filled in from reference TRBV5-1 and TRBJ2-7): KAGVTQTPRYLIKTRGQQVTLSCSPISGHRSVSWYQQTPGQGLQFLFEYFSETQRNKGNFPGRFSGRQFSNSRSEMNVSTLELGDSALYLCASSLEIRGRGEQYFGPGTRLTVT.

CDR3 loop: CAWSTIWQRQFF. The CDR3 DNA follows: TGTGCCTGGAGTACGATTTGGCAGAGACAATTCTTC. The genes are TRBV30 and TRBJ2-1; D is unclear. Trimming pared 2 bases from V and 16 bases from J, leaving 18 bases between. CDR3 length equals 12 residues. Germline-derived CDR1 and CDR2 are GTSNPN and SVGIG (reference sequence).

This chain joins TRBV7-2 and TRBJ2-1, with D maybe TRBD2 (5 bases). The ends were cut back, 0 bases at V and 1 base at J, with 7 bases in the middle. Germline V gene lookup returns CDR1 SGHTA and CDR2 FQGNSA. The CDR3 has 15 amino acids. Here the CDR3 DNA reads TGTGCCAGCAGCTTAGCGGGAGCTTCCTACAATGAGCAGTTCTTC. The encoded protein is CASSLAGASYNEQFF.

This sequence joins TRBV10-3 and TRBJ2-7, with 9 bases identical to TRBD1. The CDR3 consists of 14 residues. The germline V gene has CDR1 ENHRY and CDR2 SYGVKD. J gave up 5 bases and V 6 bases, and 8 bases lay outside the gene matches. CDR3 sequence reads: CAIRPGQGGDEQYF. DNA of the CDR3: TGTGCCATCAGACCGGGACAGGGAGGGGACGAGCAGTACTTC.

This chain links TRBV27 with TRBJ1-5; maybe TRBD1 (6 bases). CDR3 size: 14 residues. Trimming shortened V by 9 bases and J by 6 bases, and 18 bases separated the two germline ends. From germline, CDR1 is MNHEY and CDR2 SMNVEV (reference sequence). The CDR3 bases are TGTGCCAGTTCTGTAGGGGGGGCGAGTCAGCCCCAGCATTTT. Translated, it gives CASSVGGASQPQHF.

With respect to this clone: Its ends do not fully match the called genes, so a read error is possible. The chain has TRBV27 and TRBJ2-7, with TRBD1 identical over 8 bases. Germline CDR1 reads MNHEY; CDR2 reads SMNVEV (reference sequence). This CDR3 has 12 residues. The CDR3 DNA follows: TGTGCCAGCAGTTTAGTCCAGGGGGCGCTCCACTTC. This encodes CASSLVQGALHF.

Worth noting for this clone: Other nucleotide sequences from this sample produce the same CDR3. CDR3 amino acids: CASSLGGLNQPQHF. The CDR3 DNA reads as TGTGCCAGCAGCTTAGGCGGACTCAATCAGCCCCAGCATTTT. V gene TRBV7-9 combines with J gene TRBJ1-5; D gene unclear. This CDR3 has 14 amino acids. Germline V lookup: CDR1 SEHNR, CDR2 FQNEAQ (reference sequence). Deletions cut 1 base from V and 3 bases from J, with 7 bases between.

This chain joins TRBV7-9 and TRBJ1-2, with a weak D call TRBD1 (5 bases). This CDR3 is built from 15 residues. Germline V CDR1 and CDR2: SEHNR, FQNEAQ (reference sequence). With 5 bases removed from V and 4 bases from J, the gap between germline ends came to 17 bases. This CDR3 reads CASSGGEVLSYGYTF. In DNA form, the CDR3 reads TGTGCCAGCAGCGGGGGGGAGGTTCTATCCTATGGCTACACCTTC.

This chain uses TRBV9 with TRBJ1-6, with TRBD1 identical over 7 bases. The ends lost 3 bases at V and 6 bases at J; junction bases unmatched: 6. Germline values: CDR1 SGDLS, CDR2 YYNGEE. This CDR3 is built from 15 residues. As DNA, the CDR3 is TGTGCCAGCAGCGCTCGGGGACAGACTAATTCACCCCTCCACTTT. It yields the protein CASSARGQTNSPLHF. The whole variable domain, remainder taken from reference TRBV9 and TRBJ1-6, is DSGVTQTPKHLITATGQRVTLRCSPRSGDLSVYWYQQSLDQGLQFLIQYYNGEERAKGNILERFSAQQFPDLHSELNLSSLELGDSALYFCASSARGQTNSPLHFGNGTRLTVT.

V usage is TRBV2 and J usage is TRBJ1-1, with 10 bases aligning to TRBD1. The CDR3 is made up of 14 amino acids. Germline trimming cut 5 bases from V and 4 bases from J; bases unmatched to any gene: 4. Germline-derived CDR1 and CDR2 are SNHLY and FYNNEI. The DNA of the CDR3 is TGTGCCAGCAGTAAGGGACAGGGGATCACTGAAGCTTTCTTT. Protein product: CASSKGQGITEAFF.